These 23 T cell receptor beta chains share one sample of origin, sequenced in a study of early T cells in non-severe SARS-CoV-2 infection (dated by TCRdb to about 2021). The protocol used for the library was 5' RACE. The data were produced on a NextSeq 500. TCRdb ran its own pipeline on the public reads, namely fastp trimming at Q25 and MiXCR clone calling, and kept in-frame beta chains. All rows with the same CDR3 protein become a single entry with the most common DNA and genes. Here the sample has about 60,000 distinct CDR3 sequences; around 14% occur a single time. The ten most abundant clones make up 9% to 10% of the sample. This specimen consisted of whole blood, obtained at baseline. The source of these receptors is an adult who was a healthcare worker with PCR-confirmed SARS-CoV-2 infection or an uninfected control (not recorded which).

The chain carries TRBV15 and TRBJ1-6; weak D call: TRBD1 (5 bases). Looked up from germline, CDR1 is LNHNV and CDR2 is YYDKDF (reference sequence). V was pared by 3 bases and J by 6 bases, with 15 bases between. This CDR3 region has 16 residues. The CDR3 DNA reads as TGTGCCACCAGCAGGCCCGCTGGACAAAGTAATTCACCCCTCCACTTT. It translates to CATSRPAGQSNSPLHF.

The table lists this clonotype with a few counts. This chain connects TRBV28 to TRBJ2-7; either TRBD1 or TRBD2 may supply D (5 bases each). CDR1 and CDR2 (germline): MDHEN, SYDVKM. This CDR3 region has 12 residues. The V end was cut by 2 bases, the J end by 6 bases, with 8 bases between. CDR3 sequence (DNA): TGTGCCAGCAGTTTAGCAGGGAGCGAGCAGTACTTC. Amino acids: CASSLAGSEQYF. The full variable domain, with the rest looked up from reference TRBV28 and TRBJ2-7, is DVKVTQSSRYLVKRTGEKVFLECVQDMDHENMFWYRQDPGLGLRLIYFSYDVKMKEKGDIPEGYSVSREKKERFSLILESASTNQTSMYLCASSLAGSEQYFGPGTRLTVT.

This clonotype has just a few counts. The CDR3 here is CSVEDPGQTYEQYF. The CDR3 DNA follows: TGCAGCGTTGAAGATCCGGGACAGACCTACGAGCAGTACTTC. The chain couples TRBV29-1 to TRBJ2-7; 7 nucleotides match TRBD1. The length of the CDR3 is 14 residues. V dropped 0 bases and J dropped 2; count of bases not matched to a gene: 4. CDR1 and CDR2 (germline): SQVTM, ANQGSEA.

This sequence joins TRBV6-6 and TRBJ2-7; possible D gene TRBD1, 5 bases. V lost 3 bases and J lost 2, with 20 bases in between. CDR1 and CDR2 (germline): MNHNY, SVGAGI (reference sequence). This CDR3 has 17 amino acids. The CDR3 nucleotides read TGTGCCAGCAGTTATCCCTCGGGTCCAGGGCGACCCTACGAGCAGTACTTC. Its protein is CASSYPSGPGRPYEQYF.

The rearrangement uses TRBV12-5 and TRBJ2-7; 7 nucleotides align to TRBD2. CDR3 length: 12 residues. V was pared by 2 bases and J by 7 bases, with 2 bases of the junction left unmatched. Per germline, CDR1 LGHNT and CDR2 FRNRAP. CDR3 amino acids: CASGLQGGEQYF. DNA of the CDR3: TGTGCTAGTGGTTTGCAGGGAGGGGAGCAGTACTTC.

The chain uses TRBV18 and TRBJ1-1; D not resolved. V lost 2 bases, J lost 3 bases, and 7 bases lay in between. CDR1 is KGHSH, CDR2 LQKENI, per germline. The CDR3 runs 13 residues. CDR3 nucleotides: TGTGCCAGCTCACCATCGCGGGACACTGAAGCTTTCTTT. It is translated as CASSPSRDTEAFF. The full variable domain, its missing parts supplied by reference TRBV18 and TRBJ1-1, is NAGVMQNPRHLVRRRGQEARLRCSPMKGHSHVYWYRQLPEEGLKFMVYLQKENIIDESGMPKERFSAEFPKEGPSILRIQQVVRGDSAAYFCASSPSRDTEAFFGQGTRLTVV.

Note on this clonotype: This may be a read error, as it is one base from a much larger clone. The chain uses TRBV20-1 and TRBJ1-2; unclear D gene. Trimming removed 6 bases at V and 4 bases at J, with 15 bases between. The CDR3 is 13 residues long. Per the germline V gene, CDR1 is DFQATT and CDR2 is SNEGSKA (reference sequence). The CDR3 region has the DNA TGCAGTGCCACCAGACCAACCCCCTATGGCTACACCTTC. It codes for CSATRPTPYGYTF.

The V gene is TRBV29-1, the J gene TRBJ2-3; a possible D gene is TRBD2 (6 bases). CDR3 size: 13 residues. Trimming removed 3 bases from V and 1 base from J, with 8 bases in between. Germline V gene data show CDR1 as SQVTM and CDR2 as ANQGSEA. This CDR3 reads CSVDGSGTDTQYF. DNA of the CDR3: TGCAGCGTTGACGGGAGCGGCACAGATACGCAGTATTTT.

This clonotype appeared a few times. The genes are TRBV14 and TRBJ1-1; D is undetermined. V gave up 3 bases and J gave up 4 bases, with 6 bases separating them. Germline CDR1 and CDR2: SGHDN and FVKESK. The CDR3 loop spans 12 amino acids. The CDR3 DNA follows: TGTGCCAGCAGCCACTTAGGCACTGAAGCTTTCTTT. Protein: CASSHLGTEAFF.

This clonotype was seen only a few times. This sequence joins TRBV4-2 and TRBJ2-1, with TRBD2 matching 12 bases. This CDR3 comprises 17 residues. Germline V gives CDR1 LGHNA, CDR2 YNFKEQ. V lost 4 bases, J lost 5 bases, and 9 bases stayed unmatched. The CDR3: CASSPTSGSNPNNEQFF. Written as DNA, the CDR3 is TGTGCCAGCAGCCCGACTAGCGGGAGTAACCCCAACAATGAGCAGTTCTTC.

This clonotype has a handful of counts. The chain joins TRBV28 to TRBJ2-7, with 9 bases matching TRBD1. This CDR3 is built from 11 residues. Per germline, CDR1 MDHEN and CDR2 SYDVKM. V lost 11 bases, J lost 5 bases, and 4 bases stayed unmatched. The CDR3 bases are TGTGCCGGGGGACAGGGTAACGAGCAGTACTTC. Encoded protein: CAGGQGNEQYF.

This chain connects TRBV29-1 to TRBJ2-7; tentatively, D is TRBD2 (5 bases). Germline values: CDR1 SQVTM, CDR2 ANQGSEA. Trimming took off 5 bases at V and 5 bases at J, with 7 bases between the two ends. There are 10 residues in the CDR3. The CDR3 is CSVLADEQYF. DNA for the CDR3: TGCAGCGTTCTAGCCGACGAGCAGTACTTC.

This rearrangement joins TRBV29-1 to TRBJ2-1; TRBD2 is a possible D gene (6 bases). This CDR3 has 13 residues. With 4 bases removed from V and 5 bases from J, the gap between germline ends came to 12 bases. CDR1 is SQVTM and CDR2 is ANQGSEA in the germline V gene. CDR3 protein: CSVVRDLNNEQFF. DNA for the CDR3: TGCAGCGTTGTTCGGGACTTGAACAATGAGCAGTTCTTC.

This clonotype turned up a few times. DNA of the CDR3: TGTGCCAGCAGCTTAGCGGGCCAGATCTACGAGCAGTACTTC. Encoded protein: CASSLAGQIYEQYF. The chain employs TRBV7-8 and TRBJ2-7; the D is unclear. The CDR3 runs to 14 residues. V was trimmed by 0 bases and J by 3 bases, leaving 9 bases between them. The V gene's germline CDR1 is SGHVS and CDR2 FQNEAQ. The variable domain in full, completed from reference TRBV7-8 and TRBJ2-7, reads GAGVSQSPRYKVAKRGQDVALRCDPISGHVSLFWYQQALGQGPEFLTYFQNEAQLDKSGLPSDRFFAERPEGSVSTLKIQRTQQEDSAVYLCASSLAGQIYEQYFGPGTRLTVT.

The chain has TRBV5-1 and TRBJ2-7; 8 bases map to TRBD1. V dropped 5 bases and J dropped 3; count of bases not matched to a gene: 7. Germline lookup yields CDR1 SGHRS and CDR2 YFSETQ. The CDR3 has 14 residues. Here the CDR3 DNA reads TGCGCCAGCAGAGGACAGGGAAAGGTCTACGAGCAGTACTTC. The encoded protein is CASRGQGKVYEQYF.

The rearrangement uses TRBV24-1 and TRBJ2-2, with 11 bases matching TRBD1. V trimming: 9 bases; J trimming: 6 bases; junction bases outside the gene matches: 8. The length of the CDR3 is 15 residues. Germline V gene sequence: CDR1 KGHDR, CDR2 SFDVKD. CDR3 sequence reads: CATSRTGGLAGELFF. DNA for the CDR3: TGTGCCACCTCCAGGACAGGGGGCTTGGCCGGGGAGCTGTTTTTT.

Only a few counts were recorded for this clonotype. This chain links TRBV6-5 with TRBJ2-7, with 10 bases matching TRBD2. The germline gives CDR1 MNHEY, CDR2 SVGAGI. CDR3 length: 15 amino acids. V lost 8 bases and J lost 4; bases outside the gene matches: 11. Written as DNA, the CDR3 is TGTGCCAGCGCTCCGCTAAGCGGGAGGGTATACGAGCAGTACTTC. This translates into CASAPLSGRVYEQYF.

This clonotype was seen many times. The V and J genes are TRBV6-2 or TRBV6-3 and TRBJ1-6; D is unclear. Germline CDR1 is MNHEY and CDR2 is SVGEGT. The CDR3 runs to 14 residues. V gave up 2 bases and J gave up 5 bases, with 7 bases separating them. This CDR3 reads CASSYDRNNSPLHF. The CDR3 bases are TGTGCCAGCAGTTACGATAGGAATAATTCACCCCTCCACTTT.

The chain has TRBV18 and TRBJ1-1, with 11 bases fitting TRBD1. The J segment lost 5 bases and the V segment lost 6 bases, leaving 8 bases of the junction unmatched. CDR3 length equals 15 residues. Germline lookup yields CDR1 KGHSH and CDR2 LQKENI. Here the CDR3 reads CASSDGTGGSTEAFF. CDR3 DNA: TGTGCCAGCTCTGACGGGACAGGGGGTAGTACTGAAGCTTTCTTT. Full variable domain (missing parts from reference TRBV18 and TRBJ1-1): NAGVMQNPRHLVRRRGQEARLRCSPMKGHSHVYWYRQLPEEGLKFMVYLQKENIIDESGMPKERFSAEFPKEGPSILRIQQVVRGDSAAYFCASSDGTGGSTEAFFGQGTRLTVV.

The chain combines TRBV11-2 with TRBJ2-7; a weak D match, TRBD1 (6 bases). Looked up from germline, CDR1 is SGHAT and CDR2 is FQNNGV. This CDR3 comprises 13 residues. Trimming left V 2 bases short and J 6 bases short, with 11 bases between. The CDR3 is CASSLTGTGEQYF. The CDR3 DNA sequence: TGTGCCAGCAGCTTAACAGGGACGGGCGAGCAGTACTTC.

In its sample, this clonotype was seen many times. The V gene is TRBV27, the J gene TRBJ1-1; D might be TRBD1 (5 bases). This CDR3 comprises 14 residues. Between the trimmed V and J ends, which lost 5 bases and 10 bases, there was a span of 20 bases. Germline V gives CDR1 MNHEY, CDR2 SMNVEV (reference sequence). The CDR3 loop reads CASSPQGPPSTAFF. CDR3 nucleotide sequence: TGTGCCAGCAGTCCCCAGGGACCTCCGTCGACAGCTTTCTTT.

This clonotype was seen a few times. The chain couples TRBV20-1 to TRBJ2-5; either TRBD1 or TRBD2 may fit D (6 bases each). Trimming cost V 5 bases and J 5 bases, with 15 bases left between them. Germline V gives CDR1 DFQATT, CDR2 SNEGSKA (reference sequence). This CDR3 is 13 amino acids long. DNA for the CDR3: TGCAGTGCTCCGACAACAGGGAGGGAGACCCAGTACTTC. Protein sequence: CSAPTTGRETQYF.

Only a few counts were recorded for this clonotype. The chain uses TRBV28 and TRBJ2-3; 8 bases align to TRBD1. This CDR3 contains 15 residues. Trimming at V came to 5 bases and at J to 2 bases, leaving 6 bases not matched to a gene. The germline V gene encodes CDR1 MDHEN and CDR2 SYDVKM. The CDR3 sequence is CASSTGTGSTDTQYF. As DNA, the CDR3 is TGTGCCAGCAGTACAGGGACAGGCTCCACAGATACGCAGTATTTT.